The 15 T cell receptor beta chains below all came from one sample that was sequenced in a study of T cell repertoires in cytomegalovirus infection. TCRdb analysed the reads with MiXCR anew, one entry per CDR3 protein. The data show about 360,000 distinct CDR3 sequences, roughly 18% seen once. The specimen sequenced was PBMCs. Receptors originate from a human donor in good health (CMV status not recorded). Some clones in this sample may be carry-over from other donors' samples.

The chain carries TRBV28 and TRBJ2-5, with D tentatively TRBD2 (5 bases). The CDR3 sequence is 12 residues long. CDR1 is MDHEN and CDR2 is SYDVKM in the germline V gene. Trimming took 2 bases from V and 9 from J, leaving 10 bases between them. This CDR3 is CASSLTTGSQYF. CDR3 DNA sequence: TGTGCCAGCAGTTTAACGACGGGGTCCCAGTACTTC.

The genes are TRBV28 and TRBJ1-4; D is uncertain. V lost 5 bases and J 5 bases, leaving 12 bases between the germline ends. The CDR3 length is 14 residues. The germline gives CDR1 MDHEN, CDR2 SYDVKM. Here the CDR3 reads CASSGAGRNEKLFF. CDR3 nucleotide sequence: TGTGCCAGCAGTGGAGCCGGGCGGAATGAAAAACTGTTTTTT.

The J gene is TRBJ2-3, the V gene TRBV20-1; D ambiguous. V gave up 6 bases and J gave up 2 bases, with 15 bases separating them. The length of the CDR3 is 14 residues. CDR1 is DFQATT and CDR2 is SNEGSKA in the germline V gene (reference sequence). The CDR3 loop is CSAPKQLSTDTQYF. CDR3 in DNA: TGCAGTGCCCCAAAGCAGCTATCCACAGATACGCAGTATTTT.

This chain links TRBV20-1 with TRBJ2-4; TRBD2 matches at 10 bases. The CDR3 totals 16 residues. The germline gives CDR1 DFQATT, CDR2 SNEGSKA (reference sequence). V trimming: 6 bases; J trimming: 6 bases; junction bases outside the gene matches: 14. The chain's CDR3 is CSAFLRVAGGLNIQYF. CDR3 coding DNA: TGCAGTGCCTTTTTGAGGGTAGCGGGGGGTCTAAACATTCAGTACTTC.

This clonotype has more than one count but fewer than ten. This sequence joins TRBV5-1 and TRBJ1-2; possibly TRBD1 for D (6 bases). V gave up 0 bases and J gave up 7 bases, with 16 bases separating them. CDR1 and CDR2 (germline): SGHRS, YFSETQ. This CDR3 has 15 residues. CDR3 sequence reads: CASSLAGRGDAGYTF. The CDR3 DNA follows: TGCGCCAGCAGCTTGGCGGGCAGGGGTGACGCTGGCTACACCTTC.

This chain links TRBV19 with TRBJ2-2, with a weak D call TRBD1 (5 bases). Per germline, CDR1 LNHDA and CDR2 SQIVND (reference sequence). V shed 1 base and J shed 5 bases, with 11 bases lying between them. The CDR3 sequence is 15 residues long. The CDR3 bases are TGTGCCAGTAGTATAGCGGACATCCCAACCGGGGAGCTGTTTTTT. Amino acid sequence: CASSIADIPTGELFF.

The V and J genes are TRBV28 and TRBJ2-5; 8 nucleotides agree with TRBD2. CDR1 MDHEN and CDR2 SYDVKM come from the germline V gene. Trimming took 6 bases from V and 5 from J; bases not matched to a gene: 5. This CDR3 is built from 13 residues. The CDR3 sequence: CASRAGGWETQYF. The CDR3 nucleotides are TGTGCCAGCAGGGCGGGGGGCTGGGAGACCCAGTACTTC. Using reference TRBV28 and TRBJ2-5 for the parts outside the CDR3, the full variable domain is DVKVTQSSRYLVKRTGEKVFLECVQDMDHENMFWYRQDPGLGLRLIYFSYDVKMKEKGDIPEGYSVSREKKERFSLILESASTNQTSMYLCASRAGGWETQYFGPGTRLLVL.

This clonotype came up many times. This chain links TRBV10-3 with TRBJ1-1, with a possible D match to TRBD1 (5 bases). V gave up 3 bases and J gave up 2 bases, with 10 bases separating them. This CDR3 comprises 14 residues. Germline CDR1 reads ENHRY; CDR2 reads SYGVKD. The CDR3 DNA follows: TGTGCCATCAGTGACGCAGGGTATAACACTGAAGCTTTCTTT. Translated: CAISDAGYNTEAFF.

The chain carries TRBV4-2 and TRBJ1-4; no clear D gene. Germline CDR1 reads LGHNA; CDR2 reads YNFKEQ. This CDR3 has 14 amino acids. Between the trimmed V and J ends, which lost 0 bases and 5 bases, there was a span of 7 bases. CDR3 amino acids: CASSQETRNEKLFF. Here the CDR3 DNA reads TGTGCCAGCAGCCAAGAGACCAGAAATGAAAAACTGTTTTTT.

The chain has TRBV7-2 and TRBJ2-1; D may be TRBD1 or TRBD2 (5 bases each). Germline assignment: CDR1 SGHTA and CDR2 FQGNSA. The CDR3 consists of 15 residues. V gave up 4 bases and J gave up 3 bases, with 13 bases separating them. The DNA for the CDR3 is TGTGCCAGCAGCTCAACCGGGACGCTCTACAATGAGCAGTTCTTC. This codes for CASSSTGTLYNEQFF.

This clonotype was counted ten times or more. The chain joins TRBV7-2 to TRBJ2-3; no definite D call. The CDR3 has 13 amino acids. CDR1 SGHTA and CDR2 FQGNSA come from the germline V gene. The germline V and J ends were trimmed by 3 bases and 2 bases, with 6 bases remaining between them. CDR3 amino acids: CASSFDHTDTQYF. As DNA, the CDR3 is TGTGCCAGCAGCTTTGACCACACAGATACGCAGTATTTT. Looking up the rest from reference TRBV7-2 and TRBJ2-3 gives the full variable domain: GAGVSQSPSNKVTEKGKDVELRCDPISGHTALYWYRQSLGQGLEFLIYFQGNSAPDKSGLPSDRFSAERTGGSVSTLTIQRTQQEDSAVYLCASSFDHTDTQYFGPGTRLTVL.

The chain carries TRBV20-1 and TRBJ1-5, with a possible D match to TRBD1 (5 bases). This CDR3 has 15 residues. Germline V lookup: CDR1 DFQATT, CDR2 SNEGSKA (reference sequence). Trimming took 0 bases from V and 1 from J, leaving 10 bases between them. CDR3 sequence: CSAREGEGSNQPQHF. CDR3 sequence (DNA): TGCAGTGCTAGAGAAGGGGAAGGGAGCAATCAGCCCCAGCATTTT.

This clonotype has only a few counts. This chain joins TRBV12-3 or TRBV12-4 and TRBJ1-2; D perhaps matches TRBD1 (5 bases). V lost 6 bases to trimming and J lost 4 bases, with 15 bases between them. The CDR3 has 14 amino acids. DNA for the CDR3: TGTGCCAGCAGCCCTTACCGGGACGGCTATGGCTACACCTTC. Translation: CASSPYRDGYGYTF.

The V call is TRBV14, the J call TRBJ1-1, with D possibly being TRBD1 (5 bases). CDR3 length: 13 residues. From germline, CDR1 is SGHDN and CDR2 FVKESK. Trimming pared 0 bases from V and 11 bases from J, leaving 13 bases between. The CDR3 reads CASSQDPRERAFF. CDR3 nucleotide sequence: TGTGCCAGCAGCCAAGATCCCAGGGAACGGGCTTTCTTT. Together with reference TRBV14 and TRBJ1-1, the CDR3 gives the full variable domain: EAGVTQFPSHSVIEKGQTVTLRCDPISGHDNLYWYRRVMGKEIKFLLHFVKESKQDESGMPNNRFLAERTGGTYSTLKVQPAELEDSGVYFCASSQDPRERAFFGQGTRLTVV.

This rearrangement joins TRBV15 to TRBJ1-5; D is unresolved. Germline CDR1 is LNHNV and CDR2 is YYDKDF (reference sequence). CDR3 length equals 15 residues. Trimming cost V 0 bases and J 3 bases, with 9 bases left between them. CDR3 region: CATSRDHTDNQPQHF. The CDR3 nucleotides read TGTGCCACCAGCAGAGATCATACAGACAATCAGCCCCAGCATTTT.